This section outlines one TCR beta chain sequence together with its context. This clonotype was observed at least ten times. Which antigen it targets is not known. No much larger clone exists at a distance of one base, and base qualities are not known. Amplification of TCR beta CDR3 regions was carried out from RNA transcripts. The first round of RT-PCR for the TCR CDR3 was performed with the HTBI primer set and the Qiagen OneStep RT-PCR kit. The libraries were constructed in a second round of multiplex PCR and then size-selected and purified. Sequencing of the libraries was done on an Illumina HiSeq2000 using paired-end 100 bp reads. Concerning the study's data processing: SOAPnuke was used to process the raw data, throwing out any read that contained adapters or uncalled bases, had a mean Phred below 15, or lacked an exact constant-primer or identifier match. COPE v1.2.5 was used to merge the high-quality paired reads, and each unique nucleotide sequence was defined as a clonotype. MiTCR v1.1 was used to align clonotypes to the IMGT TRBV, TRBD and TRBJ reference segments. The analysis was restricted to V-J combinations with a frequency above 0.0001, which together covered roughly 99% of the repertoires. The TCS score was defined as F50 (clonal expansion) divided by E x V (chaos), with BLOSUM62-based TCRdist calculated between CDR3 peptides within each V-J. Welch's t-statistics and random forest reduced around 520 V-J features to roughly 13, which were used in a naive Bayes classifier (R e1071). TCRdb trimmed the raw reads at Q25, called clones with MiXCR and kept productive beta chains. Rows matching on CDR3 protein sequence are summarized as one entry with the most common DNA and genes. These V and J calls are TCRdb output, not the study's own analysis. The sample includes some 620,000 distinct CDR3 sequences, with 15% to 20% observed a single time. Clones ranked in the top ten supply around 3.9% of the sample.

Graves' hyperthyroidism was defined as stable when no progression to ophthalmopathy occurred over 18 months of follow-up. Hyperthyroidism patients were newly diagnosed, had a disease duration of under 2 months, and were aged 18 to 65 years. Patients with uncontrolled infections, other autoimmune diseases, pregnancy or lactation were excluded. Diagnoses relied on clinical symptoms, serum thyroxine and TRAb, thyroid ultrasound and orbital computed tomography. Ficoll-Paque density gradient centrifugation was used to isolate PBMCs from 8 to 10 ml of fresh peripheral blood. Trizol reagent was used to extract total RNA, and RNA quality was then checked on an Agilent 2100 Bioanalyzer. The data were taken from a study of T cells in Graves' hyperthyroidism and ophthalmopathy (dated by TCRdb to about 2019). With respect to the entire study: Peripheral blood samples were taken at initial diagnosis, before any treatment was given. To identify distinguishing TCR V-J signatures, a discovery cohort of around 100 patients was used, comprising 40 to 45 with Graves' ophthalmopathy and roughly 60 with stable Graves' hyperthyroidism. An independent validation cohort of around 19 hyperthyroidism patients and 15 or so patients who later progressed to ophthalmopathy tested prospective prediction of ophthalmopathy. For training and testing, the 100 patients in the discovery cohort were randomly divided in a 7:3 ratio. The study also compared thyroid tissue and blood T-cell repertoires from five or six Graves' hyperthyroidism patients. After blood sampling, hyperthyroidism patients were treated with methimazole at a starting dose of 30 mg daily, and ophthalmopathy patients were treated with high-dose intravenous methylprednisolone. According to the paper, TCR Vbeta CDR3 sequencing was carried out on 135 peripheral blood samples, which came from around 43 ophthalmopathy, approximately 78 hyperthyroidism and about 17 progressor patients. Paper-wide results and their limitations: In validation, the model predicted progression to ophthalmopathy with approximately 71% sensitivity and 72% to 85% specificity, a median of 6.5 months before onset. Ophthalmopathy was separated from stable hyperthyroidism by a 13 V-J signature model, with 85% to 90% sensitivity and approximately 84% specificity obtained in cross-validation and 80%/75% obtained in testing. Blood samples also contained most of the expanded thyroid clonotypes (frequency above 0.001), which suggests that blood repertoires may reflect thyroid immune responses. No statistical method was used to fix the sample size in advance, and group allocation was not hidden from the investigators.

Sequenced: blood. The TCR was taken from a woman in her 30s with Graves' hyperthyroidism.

This receptor has the CDR3 CASSSSENTDTQYF. In nucleotides, the sequence is TGTGCCAGCAGCTCTAGCGAGAACACAGATACGCAGTATTTT. The receptor chain draws on TRBV11-3 and TRBJ2-3; the D gene is perhaps TRBD2, from 6 matching bases. The CDR3 runs 14 amino acids, cysteine and phenylalanine included. The sequence is cut down to CDR3 DNA, 42 bases in frame from base 1. According to the germline V gene, CDR1 reads SGHNT and CDR2 reads YENEEA. V is reduced by 4 bases and J by 2 bases, leaving a spacing of 10 bases between them.